The present T cell receptor (beta chain) was sequenced within a study of shared clonotypes between healthy human individuals. Among the unsorted PBMC samples, replicate PCRs used approximately 270 ng DNA, 25,000 to 35,000 T cell genomes. Unsorted PBMC DNA was sequenced on ten immunoSEQ deep assay plates. Assay used: immunoSEQ multiplex PCR; TCRdb lists only in-frame clones, some missing. This sample has 450,000 to 550,000 clones, with 79% found just once. Trimming took 0 bases from V and 0 from J, leaving 5 bases between them. The CDR3 extends over 14 amino acids. The germline CDR1 and CDR2 sequences are LNHNV and YYDKDF (reference sequence).

J is TRBJ2-5 and V is TRBV15; no reliable D call. The origin of this receptor is a woman in her thirties or forties in good health. Some clones in this sample may be carry-over from other donors' samples. The sample comprised PBMCs. The CDR3 DNA is TGTGCCACCAGCAGAGATGGGTACCAAGAGACCCAGTACTTC. Its translation: CATSRDGYQETQYF.